This T cell receptor (beta chain) derives from a study of cytomegalovirus exposure and HLA in healthy donors. The PCR ran on 60 Vbeta and 13 Jbeta primers. The repertoire was sequenced with immunoSEQ multiplex PCR; TCRdb's copy has only in-frame clones and lacks some. The table has around 170,000 clones, 60% to 80% seen once. This clone was observed once. Germline V CDR1 and CDR2: LGHNT, FRNRAP. The ends lost 2 bases at V and 4 bases at J; junction bases unmatched: 6. The CDR3 covers 15 residues. The clonotype was recovered from a man aged 60 to 69 in good health and CMV-seronegative. The sequenced material came from PBMCs. The chain links TRBV12-5 to TRBJ1-1, with 8 bases matching TRBD1. The CDR3 bases are TGTGCTAGTGGTTTGTCACAGGGGGAAGGCACTGAAGCTTTCTTT. Encoded protein: CASGLSQGEGTEAFF.